This T cell receptor beta chain was observed in a study of cytomegalovirus exposure and HLA in healthy donors. Study results and caveats: Previously analyzed data showed that most TCR beta V segments were productive at a frequency of about 90% or about 30%.

A remark on this clone: Its specificity is not known.

From germline, CDR1 is SEHNR and CDR2 FQNEAQ (reference sequence). With V trimmed by 4 bases and J by 5 bases, 13 bases remained unmatched. CDR3 length: 18 amino acids. At sampling all donors were nominally healthy, likely with unrecorded immune exposures. Primers for the PCR totalled 60 Vbeta and 13 Jbeta. Profiled with immunoSEQ multiplex PCR; TCRdb holds only in-frame clones, not every one. The repertoire holds fewer than 200,000 clones, with approximately 82% as singletons. The TCR comes from a male donor in good health and CMV-seronegative. The specimen was PBMCs. V usage is TRBV7-9 and J usage is TRBJ2-3; 12 nucleotides agree with TRBD2. The CDR3 DNA reads as TGTGCCAGCAGCTCCACTCTAAAACTAGCGGGAGGAGTAGATACGCAGTATTTT. Translating it yields CASSSTLKLAGGVDTQYF. Combining the CDR3 with reference TRBV7-9 and TRBJ2-3 gives the whole variable domain DTGVSQNPRHKITKRGQNVTFRCDPISEHNRLYWYRQTLGQGPEFLTYFQNEAQLEKSRLLSDRFSAERPKGSFSTLEIQRTEQGDSAMYLCASSSTLKLAGGVDTQYFGPGTRLTVL.